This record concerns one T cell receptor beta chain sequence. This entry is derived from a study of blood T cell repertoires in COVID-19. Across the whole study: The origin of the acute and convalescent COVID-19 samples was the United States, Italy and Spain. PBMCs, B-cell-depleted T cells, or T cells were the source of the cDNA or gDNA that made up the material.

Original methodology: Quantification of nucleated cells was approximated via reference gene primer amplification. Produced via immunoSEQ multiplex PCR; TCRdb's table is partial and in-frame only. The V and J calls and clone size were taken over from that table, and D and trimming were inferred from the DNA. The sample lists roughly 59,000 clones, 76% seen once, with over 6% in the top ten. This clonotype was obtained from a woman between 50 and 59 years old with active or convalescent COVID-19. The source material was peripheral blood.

CDR3 sequence (DNA): TGTGCCAGCAGCTTACGGACAGTCGCCCTCTACGAGCAGTACTTC. Encoded protein: CASSLRTVALYEQYF. The V gene is TRBV7-8, the J gene TRBJ2-7; D may be TRBD1 (6 bases). The ends were cut back, 2 bases at V and 3 bases at J, with 14 bases in the middle. Germline-derived CDR1 and CDR2 are SGHVS and FQNEAQ. This CDR3 has 15 amino acids. Variable domain in full (rest from reference TRBV7-8 and TRBJ2-7): GAGVSQSPRYKVAKRGQDVALRCDPISGHVSLFWYQQALGQGPEFLTYFQNEAQLDKSGLPSDRFFAERPEGSVSTLKIQRTQQEDSAVYLCASSLRTVALYEQYFGPGTRLTVT.